The entry that follows covers one T cell receptor beta chain sequence. What it binds is not known. The data originate from a study of T cell responses to AZD1222 COVID-19 vaccine. The overall study: Second doses at about 4 or about 12 weeks were pooled. Overall study findings and caveats: Mostly white British, mostly female donors; authors suggested clonal diversity may be underestimated.

With 0 bases removed from V and 7 bases from J, the gap between germline ends came to 6 bases. The CDR3 is 12 amino acids. The germline CDR1 and CDR2 sequences are KGHSH and LQKENI. Data came from immunoSEQ multiplex PCR; TCRdb stores just in-frame clones and leaves some out. The table records about 92,000 clones, approximately 91% of them present only once. V is TRBV18 and J is TRBJ2-5, with D hard to call. Specimen: peripheral blood, collected on day 0 of AZD1222 vaccination. The receptor's source is an adult in good health. Written as DNA, the CDR3 is TGTGCCAGCTCACCACCATCGGGGACCCAGTACTTC. It codes for CASSPPSGTQYF.